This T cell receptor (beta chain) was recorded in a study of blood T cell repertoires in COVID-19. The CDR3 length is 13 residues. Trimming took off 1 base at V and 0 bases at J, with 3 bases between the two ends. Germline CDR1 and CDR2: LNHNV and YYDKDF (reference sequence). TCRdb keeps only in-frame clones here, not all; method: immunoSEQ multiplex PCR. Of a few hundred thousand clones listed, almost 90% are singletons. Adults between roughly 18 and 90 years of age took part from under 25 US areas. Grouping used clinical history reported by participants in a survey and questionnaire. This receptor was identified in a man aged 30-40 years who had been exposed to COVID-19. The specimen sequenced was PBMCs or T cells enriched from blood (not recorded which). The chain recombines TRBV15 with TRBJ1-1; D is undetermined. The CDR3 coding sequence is TGTGCCACCAGCAGAGCGGTGAACACTGAAGCTTTCTTT. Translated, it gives CATSRAVNTEAFF.